These 26 T cell receptor beta chains originate from one sample sequenced in a study of vaccination and CD4 T cells after COVID-19. Sample treatment: roughly 11-day PBMC culture with coronavirus spike peptide pools or control peptides (ViraFEST assay). An Oncomine TCR Beta short-read assay was used to sequence the DNA from cultured CD4+ T cells. TCRdb reanalysed the PCR reads using MiXCR and keeps one entry per CDR3 protein. This table holds about 20,000 distinct CDR3 sequences, about half found once. These TCRs are of unknown antigen specificity. Specimen: CD4+ T cells from blood, cultured in vitro, collected after SARS-CoV-2 vaccination. The receptors were gathered from a human donor who had recovered from COVID-19.

This clonotype has more than one count but fewer than ten. V and J are TRBV15 and TRBJ1-1, with 8 bases aligning to TRBD1. This CDR3 spans 16 amino acids. Trimming took 0 bases from V and 5 from J; bases not matched to a gene: 8. CDR1 LNHNV and CDR2 YYDKDF come from the germline V gene (reference sequence). The chain's CDR3 is CATSREPGGARTEAFF. CDR3 in DNA: TGTGCCACCAGCAGAGAGCCAGGGGGCGCCCGGACTGAAGCTTTCTTT.

The V gene is TRBV20-1, the J gene TRBJ2-3, with 7 bases identical to TRBD2. This CDR3 has 14 residues. J gave up 7 bases and V 5 bases, and 12 bases lay outside the gene matches. In germline, CDR1 is DFQATT, CDR2 SNEGSKA (reference sequence). The CDR3 loop reads CSARLSGAIHTQYF. DNA of the CDR3: TGCAGTGCTCGACTAAGCGGGGCTATACATACGCAGTATTTT.

This clonotype occurred a few times. The V and J genes are TRBV20-1 and TRBJ1-5; 7 bases line up with TRBD1. The CDR3 is 13 residues long. The germline gives CDR1 DFQATT, CDR2 SNEGSKA (reference sequence). The junction had 2 bases not matched to a gene; V was cut back by 2 bases and J by 4 bases. The CDR3 DNA reads TGCAGTGCTAGACCAGGGGGAAATCAGCCCCAGCATTTT. Translated, it gives CSARPGGNQPQHF.

V usage is TRBV20-1 and J usage is TRBJ1-2; D remains ambiguous. V lost 6 bases, J lost 5 bases, and 22 bases lay in between. The CDR3 runs to 15 residues. Germline values: CDR1 DFQATT, CDR2 SNEGSKA (reference sequence). CDR3 protein: CSAVLRSGREYGYTF. The CDR3 nucleotides read TGCAGTGCCGTATTGAGAAGCGGGCGGGAGTATGGCTACACCTTC.

This rearrangement joins TRBV20-1 to TRBJ1-2, with unresolved D. Germline-derived CDR1 and CDR2 are DFQATT and SNEGSKA (reference sequence). This CDR3 has 14 residues. V gave up 0 bases and J gave up 2 bases, with 10 bases separating them. CDR3 protein: CSARDFQLNYGYTF. The CDR3 DNA sequence: TGCAGTGCTAGAGATTTTCAGTTAAACTATGGCTACACCTTC.

The J gene is TRBJ2-2, the V gene TRBV19; 9 nucleotides line up with TRBD1. The junction had 6 bases not matched to a gene; V was cut back by 10 bases and J by 3 bases. The germline V gene has CDR1 LNHDA and CDR2 SQIVND (reference sequence). The CDR3 extends over 14 amino acids. CDR3 sequence: CATKRDRDTGELFF. Written as DNA, the CDR3 is TGTGCCACCAAGCGGGACAGGGACACCGGGGAGCTGTTTTTT. Full variable domain (missing parts from reference TRBV19 and TRBJ2-2): DGGITQSPKYLFRKEGQNVTLSCEQNLNHDAMYWYRQDPGQGLRLIYYSQIVNDFQKGDIAEGYSVSREKKESFPLTVTSAQKNPTAFYLCATKRDRDTGELFFGEGSRLTVL.

As regards this clonotype: The CDR3 ends on some other residue instead of the conserved phenylalanine or tryptophan, so this is likely a read error. The rearrangement joins TRBV29-1 to TRBJ2-5; D is unresolved. Germline V lookup: CDR1 SQVTM, CDR2 ANQGSEA. This CDR3 is built from 12 residues. V gave up 2 bases and J gave up 5 bases, with 9 bases separating them. CDR3 residues: CSVEWDLETQYL. CDR3 coding DNA: TGCAGCGTTGAATGGGATTTGGAGACCCAGTACTTA.

This clonotype was observed a handful of times. The chain couples TRBV19 to TRBJ2-7; D is ambiguous. The CDR3 spans 11 residues. Trimming removed 4 bases at V and 4 bases at J, with 5 bases between. Germline CDR1 is LNHDA and CDR2 is SQIVND (reference sequence). The CDR3 sequence: CASSKEYEQYF. The CDR3 bases are TGTGCCAGTAGTAAGGAGTACGAGCAGTACTTC.

The count of this clonotype is one. The CDR3 loop is CASSPGQDYGYTF. In nucleotides, the CDR3 is TGTGCCAGCAGCCCGGGACAGGACTATGGCTACACCTTC. The chain uses TRBV16 and TRBJ1-2, with 8 bases aligning to TRBD1. This CDR3 contains 13 residues. After removal of 4 bases from V and 3 bases from J, the junction contained 1 base not matched to a gene. Germline V gene sequence: CDR1 KGHSY, CDR2 FQNENV.

The chain employs TRBV28 and TRBJ1-1; D gene uncertain. CDR3 size: 14 residues. Trimming pared 2 bases from V and 2 bases from J, leaving 9 bases between. CDR1 and CDR2 from the germline V gene are MDHEN and SYDVKM. The CDR3 coding sequence is TGTGCCAGCAGTTTAATTCGGGCTAACACTGAAGCTTTCTTT. It translates to CASSLIRANTEAFF.

The V gene is TRBV25-1, the J gene TRBJ2-3, with D hard to call. Germline CDR1 is MGHDK and CDR2 is SYGVNS. The germline V and J ends were trimmed by 7 bases and 8 bases, with 16 bases remaining between them. The CDR3 totals 13 residues. The CDR3 sequence: CASNDGSLGTQYF. The CDR3 nucleotides are TGTGCCAGCAATGACGGATCTTTGGGTACGCAGTATTTT.

This clonotype was picked up a small number of times. This chain connects TRBV19 to TRBJ2-7, with D tentatively TRBD1 or TRBD2 (5 bases each). V lost 4 bases to trimming and J lost 2 bases, with 9 bases between them. The germline V gene encodes CDR1 LNHDA and CDR2 SQIVND (reference sequence). This CDR3 is 13 amino acids long. Written as DNA, the CDR3 is TGTGCCAGTAGTAGGGACGGTACCTACGAGCAGTACTTC. Translated, it gives CASSRDGTYEQYF.

The chain employs TRBV19 and TRBJ1-2; D ambiguous. V lost 1 base and J 0 bases, leaving 15 bases between the germline ends. The germline gives CDR1 LNHDA, CDR2 SQIVND (reference sequence). CDR3 length: 17 residues. The CDR3 here is CASSIVGSRRTNYGYTF. The CDR3, as DNA: TGTGCCAGTAGTATAGTAGGAAGCAGGAGAACTAACTATGGCTACACCTTC.

This clonotype occurred a few times. The genes are TRBV7-2 and TRBJ2-5; D remains unclear. V dropped 2 bases and J dropped 1 base, with 5 bases sitting between them. Germline V gene data show CDR1 as SGHTA and CDR2 as FQGNSA. CDR3 length: 13 residues. The CDR3 here is CASSLPGQETQYF. The CDR3 nucleotides are TGTGCCAGCAGCTTACCCGGCCAAGAGACCCAGTACTTC. The entire variable domain, with the rest obtained from reference TRBV7-2 and TRBJ2-5, is as follows: GAGVSQSPSNKVTEKGKDVELRCDPISGHTALYWYRQSLGQGLEFLIYFQGNSAPDKSGLPSDRFSAERTGGSVSTLTIQRTQQEDSAVYLCASSLPGQETQYFGPGTRLLVL.

The rearrangement joins TRBV27 to TRBJ2-3; TRBD1 matches at 8 bases. Germline lookup yields CDR1 MNHEY and CDR2 SMNVEV (reference sequence). The CDR3 covers 15 residues. With V trimmed by 5 bases and J by 7 bases, 11 bases remained unmatched. This CDR3 is CASSPRGPLTNTQYF. CDR3 coding DNA: TGTGCCAGCAGTCCCAGGGGGCCCCTTACAAATACGCAGTATTTT.

V is TRBV7-9 and J is TRBJ1-1; no clear D gene. The CDR3 has 15 amino acids. Trimming took off 5 bases at V and 1 base at J, with 14 bases between the two ends. From germline, CDR1 is SEHNR and CDR2 FQNEAQ (reference sequence). CDR3: CASSPVAAGNTEAFF. Written as DNA, the CDR3 is TGTGCCAGCAGCCCAGTGGCGGCAGGGAACACTGAAGCTTTCTTT.

This clonotype has just a few counts. The V and J genes are TRBV6-1 and TRBJ2-3; no definite D call. The CDR3 spans 15 residues. Trimming cost V 3 bases and J 0 bases, with 10 bases left between them. The germline V gene has CDR1 MNHNS and CDR2 SASEGT. The CDR3 coding sequence is TGTGCCAGCAGTGACCAGACCACTAGCACAGATACGCAGTATTTT. Its protein product is CASSDQTTSTDTQYF.

The genes are TRBV11-3 and TRBJ1-1; D gene unclear. The CDR3 covers 12 residues. V was clipped by 8 bases and J by 8 bases, with 15 bases between them. Germline assignment: CDR1 SGHNT and CDR2 YENEEA. CDR3: CASGGDTLEAFF. The CDR3, as DNA: TGTGCCAGCGGTGGTGACACACTGGAAGCTTTCTTT.

The rearrangement joins TRBV27 to TRBJ2-1, with 11 bases identical to TRBD2. The CDR3 loop spans 16 amino acids. V lost 5 bases, J lost 9 bases, and 12 bases stayed unmatched. Looked up from germline, CDR1 is MNHEY and CDR2 is SMNVEV (reference sequence). CDR3 loop: CASSLLPSGRTSEQFF. CDR3 DNA sequence: TGTGCCAGCAGTCTCCTTCCTAGCGGGAGGACGTCTGAGCAGTTCTTC.

The chain carries TRBV6-2 or TRBV6-3 and TRBJ1-2; D not certain. Germline lookup yields CDR1 MNHEY and CDR2 SVGEGT. V was shortened by 4 bases and J by 10 bases, with 4 bases between the two germline ends. The CDR3 sequence is 9 residues long. This CDR3 reads CASSFPYTF. Here the CDR3 DNA reads TGTGCCAGCAGTTTTCCCTACACCTTC.

This clonotype has a handful of counts. The chain has TRBV7-9 and TRBJ2-1; D is uncertain. The germline V gene encodes CDR1 SEHNR and CDR2 FQNEAQ (reference sequence). Trimming took 4 bases from V and 0 from J, leaving 7 bases between them. CDR3 size: 14 residues. Here the CDR3 DNA reads TGTGCCAGCAGCTCCGTTAGCTCCTACAATGAGCAGTTCTTC. This encodes CASSSVSSYNEQFF.

This clonotype is a singleton in its sample. This chain joins TRBV5-1 and TRBJ2-5; the D gene is possibly TRBD2 (5 bases). Germline V gives CDR1 SGHRS, CDR2 YFSETQ. V was pared by 0 bases and J by 2 bases, with 11 bases between. The CDR3 spans 15 residues. In nucleotides, the CDR3 is TGCGCCAGCAGCTTGGCGGGGAGAATACAAGAGACCCAGTACTTC. It codes for CASSLAGRIQETQYF.

On this clonotype itself: Germline and junction disagree at one end, which may indicate a read error. The chain joins TRBV27 to TRBJ2-1; perhaps TRBD2 as D (6 bases). CDR3 length: 16 residues. The germline CDR1 and CDR2 sequences are MNHEY and SMNVEV (reference sequence). CDR3: CAGSLGGGISNNEQFF. For the CDR3, the DNA is TGTGCCGGCAGTTTGGGAGGCGGGATCTCAAACAATGAGCAGTTCTTC.

J is TRBJ2-1 and V is TRBV6-5; no firm D call. V was trimmed by 2 bases and J by 3 bases, leaving 11 bases between them. The germline V gene has CDR1 MNHEY and CDR2 SVGAGI. The CDR3 covers 15 residues. For the CDR3, the DNA is TGTGCCAGCAGTTACCTGGGGTTAGGCTACAATGAGCAGTTCTTC. Its translation is CASSYLGLGYNEQFF.

CDR3 DNA sequence: TGCAGTGCTAGAGTAGCGGGGTCTTACCAAGAGACCCAGTACTTC. Translation: CSARVAGSYQETQYF. V is TRBV20-1 and J is TRBJ2-5, with 8 bases that match TRBD2. Germline V CDR1 and CDR2: DFQATT, SNEGSKA (reference sequence). J lost 0 bases, V lost 1 base, and 4 bases had no gene match. This CDR3 contains 15 residues.

This clonotype has just a few counts. The rearrangement uses TRBV20-1 and TRBJ1-6, with TRBD1 matching 10 bases. Looked up from germline, CDR1 is DFQATT and CDR2 is SNEGSKA (reference sequence). V lost 3 bases, J lost 0 bases, and 5 bases stayed unmatched. The CDR3 has 17 amino acids. The CDR3 DNA reads as TGCAGTGCTAGCAGAGGACAGGGGGACTCCTATAATTCACCCCTCCACTTT. Protein: CSASRGQGDSYNSPLHF.